These 21 T cell receptor beta chains were sequenced from one sample in a study of T cell responses to AZD1222 COVID-19 vaccine. Profiled with immunoSEQ multiplex PCR; TCRdb holds only in-frame clones, not every one. The data contain approximately 100,000 clones, approximately 91% of them singletons. The input for sequencing was peripheral blood, taken on day 0 of AZD1222 vaccination. These receptors came from an adult in good health.

CDR3 sequence: CASSERDRDLNEQFF. The CDR3 region has the DNA TGTGCCAGCAGTGAACGGGACAGGGACCTTAATGAGCAGTTCTTC. The V gene is TRBV6-1, the J gene TRBJ2-1, with TRBD1 matching 9 bases. The junction had 6 bases not matched to a gene; V was cut back by 2 bases and J by 7 bases. The germline gives CDR1 MNHNS, CDR2 SASEGT. The CDR3 length is 15 residues.

Here the CDR3 reads CASSLIRLGSLNEQFF. The CDR3, as DNA: TGTGCCAGCAGCTTAATTAGGTTGGGCAGCCTCAATGAGCAGTTCTTC. The chain carries TRBV7-9 and TRBJ2-1; D gene ambiguous. CDR1 SEHNR and CDR2 FQNEAQ come from the germline V gene (reference sequence). The CDR3 has 16 residues. Trimming left V 2 bases short and J 6 bases short, with 17 bases between.

The chain has TRBV19 and TRBJ2-7; D is ambiguous. This CDR3 is built from 13 residues. Trimming pared 3 bases from V and 0 bases from J, leaving 6 bases between. Germline V gene lookup returns CDR1 LNHDA and CDR2 SQIVND (reference sequence). CDR3 region: CASSILPSYEQYF. In DNA form, the CDR3 reads TGTGCCAGTAGTATCCTCCCCTCCTACGAGCAGTACTTC.

This clone was found once. The genes are TRBV6-1 and TRBJ1-5; the D is unclear. Germline values: CDR1 MNHNS, CDR2 SASEGT. V was cut by 1 base and J by 0 bases, with 10 bases left in between. This CDR3 is built from 16 residues. CDR3 nucleotide sequence: TGTGCCAGCAGTGAAGGTGGCTATAGTAGCAATCAGCCCCAGCATTTT. Translation: CASSEGGYSSNQPQHF.

The chain uses TRBV25-1 and TRBJ1-1; TRBD1 matches 8 bases. V shed 6 bases, J shed 4 bases, and the junction held 4 bases outside the gene matches. This CDR3 region has 13 residues. Germline-derived CDR1 and CDR2 are MGHDK and SYGVNS. CDR3 nucleotide sequence: TGTGCCAGCAGGTTAGGACAGGGCACTGAAGCTTTCTTT. Protein product: CASRLGQGTEAFF.

The chain uses TRBV19 and TRBJ1-6; D is uncertain. This CDR3 has 14 amino acids. Trimming stripped 1 base from V and 7 bases from J, with 8 bases between. Germline values: CDR1 LNHDA, CDR2 SQIVND (reference sequence). CDR3 DNA: TGTGCCAGTAGTATAGGGGCTGGGAATTCACCCCTCCACTTT. It translates to CASSIGAGNSPLHF.

The CDR3 spells CASDRAGGQPQHF. As DNA, the CDR3 is TGCGCCAGTGACCGGGCGGGTGGTCAGCCCCAGCATTTT. The rearrangement uses TRBV10-2 and TRBJ1-5; D is ambiguous. The CDR3 is 13 residues long. The germline gives CDR1 WSHSY, CDR2 SAAADI. The germline V and J ends were trimmed by 9 bases and 6 bases, with 15 bases remaining between them.

CDR3 DNA sequence: TGTGCCAGCAGGACAGGTTCTGCGAACACTGAAGCTTTCTTT. Its protein is CASRTGSANTEAFF. This rearrangement joins TRBV2 to TRBJ1-1; possible D gene TRBD1, 6 bases. Trimming removed 6 bases at V and 1 base at J, with 12 bases between. Germline V CDR1 and CDR2: SNHLY, FYNNEI. This CDR3 is 14 amino acids long.

The chain carries TRBV2 and TRBJ1-2, with 8 bases identical to TRBD1. Trimming removed 3 bases from V and 5 bases from J; junction bases left unmatched: 14. Germline V gene sequence: CDR1 SNHLY, CDR2 FYNNEI. The CDR3 consists of 17 residues. In DNA form, the CDR3 reads TGTGCCAGCAGTGACAAGCAGGGGGCGTTTGTCGGATATGGCTACACCTTC. Protein: CASSDKQGAFVGYGYTF.

The chain carries TRBV5-1 and TRBJ1-1, with D perhaps matching TRBD1 (5 bases). Germline assignment: CDR1 SGHRS and CDR2 YFSETQ. The length of the CDR3 is 14 residues. Trimming took off 2 bases at V and 2 bases at J, with 10 bases between the two ends. The CDR3 here is CASSLRRGNTEAFF. The CDR3 nucleotides are TGCGCCAGCAGCTTAAGAAGGGGTAACACTGAAGCTTTCTTT.

The chain carries TRBV7-3 and TRBJ2-7; D is undetermined. The V end was cut by 7 bases, the J end by 6 bases, with 10 bases between. CDR3 length: 11 amino acids. From germline, CDR1 is SGHTA and CDR2 FQGTGA. As DNA, the CDR3 is TGTGCCAGCACCAGGCCAGTCGAGCAGTACTTC. It encodes CASTRPVEQYF.

The chain employs TRBV28 and TRBJ2-7, with TRBD1 matching over 8 bases. This CDR3 has 14 amino acids. CDR1 is MDHEN, CDR2 SYDVKM, per germline. V shed 7 bases, J shed 5 bases, and the junction held 10 bases outside the gene matches. The CDR3 region has the DNA TGTGCCAGCACCCCTGGACAGGGTTTAAACGAGCAGTACTTC. Encoded protein: CASTPGQGLNEQYF.

A few counts support this clone. The chain links TRBV10-3 to TRBJ2-2; D remains unclear. Germline CDR1 reads ENHRY; CDR2 reads SYGVKD. The CDR3 contains 13 residues. V lost 9 bases and J 1 base, leaving 9 bases between the germline ends. CDR3 amino acids: CAIGTGNTGELFF. CDR3 DNA sequence: TGTGCCATAGGTACGGGGAACACCGGGGAGCTGTTTTTT.

The chain has TRBV21-1 and TRBJ2-7; the D call in the table, TRBD2, was not verified against the DNA. TRBV21-1 is marked as a pseudogene. The CDR3 has 16 residues. The CDR3 coding sequence is TGTGCCAGCAGCAAAGTACTAGCGGGAGTTATATACGAGCAGTACTTC. It is translated as CASSKVLAGVIYEQYF.

This chain joins TRBV19 and TRBJ2-5; possibly TRBD1 or TRBD2 for D (5 bases each). This CDR3 has 14 residues. The V end lost 5 bases, the J end lost 5 bases, and 15 bases lay between the germline ends. Germline CDR1 LNHDA, CDR2 SQIVND (reference sequence). The CDR3 nucleotides read TGTGCCAGTAGTGTAGCACGGGGCCGGGAGACCCAGTACTTC. Translated: CASSVARGRETQYF.

This clone was counted a single time. This chain links TRBV5-1 with TRBJ2-1, with 9 bases identical to TRBD1. Looked up from germline, CDR1 is SGHRS and CDR2 is YFSETQ. The CDR3 is made up of 14 amino acids. Trimming at V came to 4 bases and at J to 6 bases, leaving 5 bases not matched to a gene. CDR3 amino acids: CASSRPGQGNEQFF. CDR3 DNA sequence: TGCGCCAGCAGCCGGCCGGGACAGGGCAATGAGCAGTTCTTC.

The chain's CDR3 is CASSLGFTEVTEAFF. The CDR3 DNA follows: TGTGCCAGCAGCTTAGGGTTTACAGAGGTGACTGAAGCTTTCTTT. The chain uses TRBV7-8 and TRBJ1-1; no clear D gene. V lost 1 base and J lost 5, with 14 bases in between. CDR3 length: 15 residues. CDR1 is SGHVS, CDR2 FQNEAQ, per germline.

The chain has TRBV3-1 (or the pseudogene TRBV3-2) and TRBJ1-5; 7 bases are a match to TRBD1. Trimming at V came to 1 base and at J to 0 bases, leaving 6 bases not matched to a gene. CDR3 length: 17 residues. The germline V gene has CDR1 LGHDT and CDR2 YNNKEL (reference sequence). Here the CDR3 reads CASSQVAGTDSNQPQHF. CDR3 in DNA: TGTGCCAGCAGCCAAGTAGCAGGGACAGATAGCAATCAGCCCCAGCATTTT.

This chain joins TRBV30 and TRBJ1-2, with TRBD1 identical over 7 bases. Germline V gene lookup returns CDR1 GTSNPN and CDR2 SVGIG (reference sequence). The CDR3 extends over 14 amino acids. V lost 4 bases and J lost 4; bases outside the gene matches: 9. DNA of the CDR3: TGTGCCTGGACATTACCGGGACAGATCTATGGCTACACCTTC. It codes for CAWTLPGQIYGYTF.

The V call is TRBV19, the J call TRBJ1-1, with D hard to call. This CDR3 region has 17 residues. Germline V gene data show CDR1 as LNHDA and CDR2 as SQIVND (reference sequence). Deletions cut 7 bases from V and 0 bases from J, with 21 bases between. CDR3: CASTLDGMGSLNTEAFF. The CDR3 bases are TGTGCCAGTACCTTAGATGGGATGGGCAGCTTGAACACTGAAGCTTTCTTT.

V gene TRBV10-1 combines with J gene TRBJ1-1; D ambiguous. The V and J ends lost 5 bases and 5 bases respectively, with 15 bases between them. The CDR3 length is 14 residues. Germline loops: CDR1 WNHNN, CDR2 SYGVQD (reference sequence). The CDR3 spells CASSSLRTRTEAFF. The CDR3 DNA follows: TGCGCCAGCAGTAGCCTTAGGACGAGGACTGAAGCTTTCTTT.